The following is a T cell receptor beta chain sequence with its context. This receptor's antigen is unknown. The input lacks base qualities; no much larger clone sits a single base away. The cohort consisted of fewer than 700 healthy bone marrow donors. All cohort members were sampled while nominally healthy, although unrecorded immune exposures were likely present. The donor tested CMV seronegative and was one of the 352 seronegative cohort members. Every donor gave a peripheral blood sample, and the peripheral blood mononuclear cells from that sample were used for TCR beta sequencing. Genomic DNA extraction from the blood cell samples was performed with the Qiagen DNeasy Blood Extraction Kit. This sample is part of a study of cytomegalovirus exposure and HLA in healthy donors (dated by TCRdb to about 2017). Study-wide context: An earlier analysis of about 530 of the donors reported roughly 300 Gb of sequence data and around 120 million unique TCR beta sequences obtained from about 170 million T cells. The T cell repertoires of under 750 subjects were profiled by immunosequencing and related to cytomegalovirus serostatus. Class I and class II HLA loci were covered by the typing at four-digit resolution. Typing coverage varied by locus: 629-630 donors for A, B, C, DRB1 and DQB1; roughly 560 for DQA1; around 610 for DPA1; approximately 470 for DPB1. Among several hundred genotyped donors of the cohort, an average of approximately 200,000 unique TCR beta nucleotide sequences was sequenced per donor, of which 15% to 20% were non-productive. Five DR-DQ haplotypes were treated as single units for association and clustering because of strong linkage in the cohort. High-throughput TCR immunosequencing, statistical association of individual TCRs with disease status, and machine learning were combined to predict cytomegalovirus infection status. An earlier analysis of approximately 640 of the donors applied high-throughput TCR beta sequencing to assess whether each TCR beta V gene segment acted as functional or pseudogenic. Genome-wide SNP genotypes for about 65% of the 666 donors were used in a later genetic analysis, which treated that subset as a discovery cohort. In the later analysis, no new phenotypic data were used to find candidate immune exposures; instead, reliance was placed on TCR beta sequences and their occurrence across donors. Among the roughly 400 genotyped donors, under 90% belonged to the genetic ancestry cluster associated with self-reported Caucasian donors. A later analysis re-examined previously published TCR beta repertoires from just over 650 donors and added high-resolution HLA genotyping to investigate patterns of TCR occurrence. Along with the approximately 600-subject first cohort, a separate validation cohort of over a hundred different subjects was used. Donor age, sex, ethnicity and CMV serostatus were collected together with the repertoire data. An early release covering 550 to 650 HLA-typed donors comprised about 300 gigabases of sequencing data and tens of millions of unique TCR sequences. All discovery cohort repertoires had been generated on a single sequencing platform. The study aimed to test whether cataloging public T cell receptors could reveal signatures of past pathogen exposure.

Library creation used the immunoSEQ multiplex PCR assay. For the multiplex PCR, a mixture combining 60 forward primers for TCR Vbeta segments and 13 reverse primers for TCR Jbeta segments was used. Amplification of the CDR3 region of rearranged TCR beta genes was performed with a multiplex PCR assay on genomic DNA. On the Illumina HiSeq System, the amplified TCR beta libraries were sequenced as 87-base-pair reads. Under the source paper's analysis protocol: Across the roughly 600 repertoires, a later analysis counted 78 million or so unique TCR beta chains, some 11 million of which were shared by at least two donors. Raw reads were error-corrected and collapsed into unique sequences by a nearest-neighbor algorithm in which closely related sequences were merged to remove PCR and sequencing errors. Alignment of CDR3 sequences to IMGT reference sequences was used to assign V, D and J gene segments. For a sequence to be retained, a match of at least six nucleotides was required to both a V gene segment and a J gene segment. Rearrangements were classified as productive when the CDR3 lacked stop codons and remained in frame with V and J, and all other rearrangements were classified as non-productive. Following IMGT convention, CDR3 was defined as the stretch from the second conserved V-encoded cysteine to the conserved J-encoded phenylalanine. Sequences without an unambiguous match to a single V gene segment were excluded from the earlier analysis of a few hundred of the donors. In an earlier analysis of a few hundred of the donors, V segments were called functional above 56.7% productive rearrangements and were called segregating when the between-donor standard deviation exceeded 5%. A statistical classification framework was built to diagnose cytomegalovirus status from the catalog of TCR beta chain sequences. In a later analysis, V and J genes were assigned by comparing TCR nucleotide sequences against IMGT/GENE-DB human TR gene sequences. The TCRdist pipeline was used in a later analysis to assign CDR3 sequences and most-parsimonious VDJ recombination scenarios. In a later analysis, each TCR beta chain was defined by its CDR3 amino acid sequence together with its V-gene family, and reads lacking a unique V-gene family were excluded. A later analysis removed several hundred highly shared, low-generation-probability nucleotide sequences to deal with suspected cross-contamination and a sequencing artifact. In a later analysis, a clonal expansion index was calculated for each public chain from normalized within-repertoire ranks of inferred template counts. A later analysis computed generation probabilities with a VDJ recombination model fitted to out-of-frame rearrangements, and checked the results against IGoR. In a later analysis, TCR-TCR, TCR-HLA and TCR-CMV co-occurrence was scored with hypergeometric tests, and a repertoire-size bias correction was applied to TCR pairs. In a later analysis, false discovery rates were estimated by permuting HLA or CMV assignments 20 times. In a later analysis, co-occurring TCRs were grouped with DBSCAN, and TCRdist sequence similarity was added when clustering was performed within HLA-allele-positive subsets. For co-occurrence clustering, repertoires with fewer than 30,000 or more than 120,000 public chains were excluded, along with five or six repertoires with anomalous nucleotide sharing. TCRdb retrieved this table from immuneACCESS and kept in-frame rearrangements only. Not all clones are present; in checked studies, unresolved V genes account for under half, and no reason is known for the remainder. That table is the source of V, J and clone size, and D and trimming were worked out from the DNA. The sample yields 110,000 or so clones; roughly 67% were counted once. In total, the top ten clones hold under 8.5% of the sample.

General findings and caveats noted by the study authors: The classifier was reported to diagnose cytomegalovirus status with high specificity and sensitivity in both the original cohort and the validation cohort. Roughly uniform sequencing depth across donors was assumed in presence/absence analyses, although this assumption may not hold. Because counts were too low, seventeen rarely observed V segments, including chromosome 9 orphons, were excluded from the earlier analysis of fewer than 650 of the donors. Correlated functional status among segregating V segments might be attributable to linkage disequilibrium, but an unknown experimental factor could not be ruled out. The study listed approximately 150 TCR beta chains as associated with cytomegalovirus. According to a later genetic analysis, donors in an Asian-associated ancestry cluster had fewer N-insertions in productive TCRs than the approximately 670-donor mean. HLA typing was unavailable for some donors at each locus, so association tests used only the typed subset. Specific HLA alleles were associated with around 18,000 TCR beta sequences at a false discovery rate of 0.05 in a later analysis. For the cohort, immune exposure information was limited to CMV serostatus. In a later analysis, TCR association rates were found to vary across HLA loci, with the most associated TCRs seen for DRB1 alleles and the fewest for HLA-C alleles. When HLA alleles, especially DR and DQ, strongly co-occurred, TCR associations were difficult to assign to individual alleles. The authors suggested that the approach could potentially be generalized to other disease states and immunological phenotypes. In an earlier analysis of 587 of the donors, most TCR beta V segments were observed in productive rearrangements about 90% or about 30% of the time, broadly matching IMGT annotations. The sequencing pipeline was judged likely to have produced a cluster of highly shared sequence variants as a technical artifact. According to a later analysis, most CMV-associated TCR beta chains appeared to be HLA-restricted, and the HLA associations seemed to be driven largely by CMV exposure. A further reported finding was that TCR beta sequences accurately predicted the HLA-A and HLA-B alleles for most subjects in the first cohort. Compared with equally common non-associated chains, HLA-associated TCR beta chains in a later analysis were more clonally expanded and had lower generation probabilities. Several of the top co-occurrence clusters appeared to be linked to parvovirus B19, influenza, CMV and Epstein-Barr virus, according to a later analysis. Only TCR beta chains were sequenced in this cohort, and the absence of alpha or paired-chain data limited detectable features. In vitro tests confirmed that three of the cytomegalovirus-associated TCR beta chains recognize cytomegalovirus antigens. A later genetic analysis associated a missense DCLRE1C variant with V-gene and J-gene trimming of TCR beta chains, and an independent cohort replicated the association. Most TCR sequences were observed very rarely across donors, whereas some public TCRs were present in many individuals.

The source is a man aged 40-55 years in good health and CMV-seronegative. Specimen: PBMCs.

The base sequence is TGTGCCATCGGTGGTCTGAGGGAGACAACCTACGAGCAGTACTTC. It encodes CAIGGLRETTYEQYF. Recombination linked TRBV10-3 to TRBJ2-7, with TRBD2 as a weak D call on 5 bases. Relative to germline, V is 8 bases shorter and J is 2 bases shorter, with 19 bases between their ends. CDR1 and CDR2, looked up from the germline V gene, are ENHRY and SYGVKD. The CDR3 goes from the cysteine to the phenylalanine over 15 residues. The CDR3 DNA has 45 bases and is translated from base 1.